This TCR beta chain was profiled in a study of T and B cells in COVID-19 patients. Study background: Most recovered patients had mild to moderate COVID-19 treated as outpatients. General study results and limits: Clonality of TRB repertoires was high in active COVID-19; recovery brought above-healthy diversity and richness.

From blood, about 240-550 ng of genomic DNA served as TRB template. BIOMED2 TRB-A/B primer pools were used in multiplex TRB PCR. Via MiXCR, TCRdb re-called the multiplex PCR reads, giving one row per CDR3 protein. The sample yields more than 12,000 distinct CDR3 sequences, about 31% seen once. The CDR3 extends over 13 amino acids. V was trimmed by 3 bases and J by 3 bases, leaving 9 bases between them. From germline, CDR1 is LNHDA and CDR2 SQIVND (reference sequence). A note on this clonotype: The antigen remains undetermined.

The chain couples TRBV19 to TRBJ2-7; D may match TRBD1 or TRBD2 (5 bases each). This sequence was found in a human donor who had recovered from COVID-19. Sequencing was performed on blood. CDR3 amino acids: CASSIPGSYEQYF. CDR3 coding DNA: TGTGCCAGTAGTATCCCAGGGAGCTACGAGCAGTACTTC.